Presented here are 6 T cell receptor beta chains from one specimen sequenced in a study of T cells in Graves' hyperthyroidism and ophthalmopathy. Amplified TCR beta CDR3 regions derived from RNA transcripts. The HTBI primer set was used in a first-round RT-PCR of the TCR CDR3. TCRdb re-derived calls from the multiplex PCR reads in MiXCR, one entry per CDR3 protein. The sample consists of around 300,000 distinct CDR3 sequences, about an eighth of them appearing once. Sequencing was done on a sample of blood. The receptor set was obtained from a woman aged 40 to 49 with Graves' hyperthyroidism.

The rearrangement links TRBV19 to TRBJ1-1; D call uncertain. With 7 bases removed from V and 0 bases from J, the gap between germline ends came to 12 bases. CDR3 length: 14 amino acids. Germline V gives CDR1 LNHDA, CDR2 SQIVND (reference sequence). The CDR3 reads CASTTRAMNTEAFF. The CDR3, as DNA: TGTGCCAGTACCACCCGAGCCATGAACACTGAAGCTTTCTTT. Supplemented by reference TRBV19 and TRBJ1-1, the full variable domain reads DGGITQSPKYLFRKEGQNVTLSCEQNLNHDAMYWYRQDPGQGLRLIYYSQIVNDFQKGDIAEGYSVSREKKESFPLTVTSAQKNPTAFYLCASTTRAMNTEAFFGQGTRLTVV.

Ten or more counts support this clonotype. This rearrangement joins TRBV29-1 to TRBJ2-3; 10 nucleotides match TRBD2. Germline V gene sequence: CDR1 SQVTM, CDR2 ANQGSEA. This CDR3 spans 14 amino acids. Trimming cost V 6 bases and J 3 bases; bases outside gene matches: 6. The CDR3 spells CSVRGLASTDTQYF. CDR3 coding DNA: TGCAGCGTCAGGGGACTAGCGTCGACAGATACGCAGTATTTT.

This clonotype was observed a handful of times. The rearrangement joins TRBV24-1 to TRBJ2-1, with 10 bases matching TRBD1. Germline lookup yields CDR1 KGHDR and CDR2 SFDVKD. J lost 8 bases, V lost 8 bases, and 8 bases had no gene match. CDR3 length: 14 residues. The CDR3 sequence is CATNSGTGVDEQFF. In DNA form, the CDR3 reads TGTGCCACCAACTCCGGGACAGGGGTAGATGAGCAGTTCTTC.

The chain recombines TRBV12-3 or TRBV12-4 with TRBJ2-1, with 11 positions matching TRBD2. Trimming cost V 0 bases and J 5 bases; bases outside gene matches: 6. The length of the CDR3 is 17 residues. CDR3 nucleotide sequence: TGTGCCAGCAGTTTAGCGCGGGTAGCGGGAGGGGACAATGAGCAGTTCTTC. Its translation is CASSLARVAGGDNEQFF.

In this sample, this clonotype turned up many times. The chain couples TRBV3-1 to TRBJ2-5; the D gene is possibly TRBD1 (5 bases). The V gene lost 1 base and the J gene lost 5 bases, with 14 bases spanning the gap. From germline, CDR1 is LGHDT and CDR2 YNNKEL (reference sequence). The CDR3 spans 15 residues. The CDR3 loop is CASSQANLKGETQYF. CDR3 in DNA: TGTGCCAGCAGCCAAGCCAACCTCAAGGGGGAGACCCAGTACTTC.

This clonotype was seen many times. The CDR3 protein is CACRRSGNSYEQYF. The CDR3 bases are TGTGCCTGTAGGCGTAGCGGGAACTCCTACGAGCAGTACTTC. J is TRBJ2-7 and V is TRBV2; 8 bases match TRBD2. The CDR3 extends over 14 amino acids. Germline values: CDR1 SNHLY, CDR2 FYNNEI. Germline trimming cut 11 bases from V and 0 bases from J; bases unmatched to any gene: 9.